This T cell receptor beta chain emerged from a study of T cell responses to AZD1222 COVID-19 vaccine. Sequencing used immunoSEQ multiplex PCR; TCRdb keeps in-frame clones, though not all of them. The table has roughly 160,000 clones, around 93% seen once; the top ten hold 1.5% to 2%. V lost 3 bases, J lost 4 bases, and 9 bases lay in between. This CDR3 is built from 14 residues. CDR1 and CDR2 from the germline V gene are MDHEN and SYDVKM. This chain connects TRBV28 to TRBJ1-4; D not certain. The receptor was isolated from an adult in good health. The sequencing used peripheral blood, collected on day 0 of AZD1222 vaccination. The CDR3 is CASSFGTLNEKLFF. CDR3 sequence (DNA): TGTGCCAGCAGTTTCGGCACCCTTAATGAAAAACTGTTTTTT.